This is a list of T cell receptor beta chains from one sample in a study of human T cells and chemical hapten exposure. TCRdb used MiXCR to reprocess the RACE reads, holding one entry per CDR3 protein. Here the sample spans fewer than 350,000 distinct CDR3 sequences, almost 8% being singletons. Sequenced material: whole blood, taken in connection with sensitization to the hapten diphenylcyclopropenone (DPC). Every receptor here comes from a man between 18 and 35 years old with alopecia areata. Some clones in this sample may be carry-over from other donors' samples. CDR3s include the opening cysteine and the closing phenylalanine or tryptophan. D genes are given only for firm matches. Size is stated for part of the rows, as once, few or many counts, or as a class when the clone is expanded.

v_gene,j_gene,abundance,d_gene,CDR3aa,CDR3nt
TRBV11-2,TRBJ2-6,NA,NA,CASSTRLGSGANVLTF,TGTGCCAGCAGCACTCGGCTGGGCTCTGGGGCCAACGTCCTGACTTTC
TRBV7-9,TRBJ2-3,many,NA,CASSSGEGTDTQYF,TGTGCCAGCAGCTCCGGGGAGGGCACAGATACGCAGTATTTT
TRBV4-2,TRBJ2-1,many,NA,CASSQDQADYNEQFF,TGTGCCAGCAGCCAAGATCAAGCGGACTACAATGAGCAGTTCTTC
TRBV15,TRBJ2-5,NA,NA,CATSRGGQFQETQYF,TGTGCCACCAGCAGGGGCGGCCAGTTCCAAGAGACCCAGTACTTC
TRBV5-1,TRBJ2-2,NA,TRBD1,CASSPMGDRTTGELFF,TGCGCCAGCAGCCCCATGGGGGACAGGACGACCGGGGAGCTGTTTTTT
TRBV4-3,TRBJ1-5,NA,NA,CASSQDPGIPPQHF,TGCGCCAGCAGCCAAGATCCCGGAATTCCTCCCCAGCATTTT
TRBV12-3/TRBV12-4,TRBJ1-3,many,NA,CASRPGAGNTIYF,TGTGCCAGCAGGCCGGGTGCAGGAAACACCATATATTTT
TRBV9,TRBJ2-3,NA,NA,CASSVAADTSTDTQYF,TGTGCCAGCAGCGTAGCAGCGGACACTAGCACAGATACGCAGTATTTT
TRBV4-3,TRBJ1-2,NA,TRBD1,CASSRAGQGGGYTF,TGCGCCAGCAGCCGAGCGGGACAGGGTGGCGGCTACACCTTC
TRBV4-3,TRBJ2-2,few,TRBD2,CASSQGVSGGRFSNTGELFF,TGCGCCAGCAGCCAAGGGGTTAGCGGGGGGCGCTTTTCGAACACCGGGGAGCTGTTTTTT
TRBV12-3/TRBV12-4,TRBJ2-3,few,NA,CASSLGGGVGDTQYF,TGTGCCAGCAGTTTAGGAGGTGGGGTGGGAGATACGCAGTATTTT
TRBV6-6,TRBJ1-2,few,TRBD1,CASSYPNPTGRISGYTF,TGTGCCAGCAGTTACCCGAACCCGACAGGGAGAATAAGCGGCTACACCTTC
TRBV29-1,TRBJ2-7,few,NA,CSVGSAGSYEQYF,TGCAGCGTTGGAAGTGCGGGCTCCTACGAGCAGTACTTC
TRBV11-2,TRBJ2-1,few,NA,CASSSNRGLYNEQFF,TGTGCCAGCAGCTCGAATAGGGGACTTTACAATGAGCAGTTCTTC
TRBV29-1,TRBJ2-7,NA,TRBD1,CSVRQGASDEQYF,TGCAGCGTTAGACAGGGGGCCTCTGACGAGCAGTACTTC
TRBV4-1,TRBJ2-5,many,NA,CASSTPDLVKRLQETQYF,TGCGCCAGCAGCACCCCCGACCTGGTAAAGCGGCTCCAAGAGACCCAGTACTTC
TRBV12-3/TRBV12-4,TRBJ2-7,few,TRBD1,CASRTEGAGEQYF,TGTGCCAGCAGAACCGAGGGGGCGGGCGAGCAGTACTTC
TRBV7-8,TRBJ2-3,few,NA,CASSPPGADTQYF,TGTGCCAGTTCGCCCCCTGGTGCAGATACGCAGTATTTT
TRBV29-1,TRBJ2-3,few,NA,CSAPGSEEDTQYF,TGCAGCGCCCCAGGCTCCGAGGAGGATACGCAGTATTTT
TRBV15,TRBJ1-3,NA,NA,CATSRDRGSGNTIYF,TGTGCCACCAGCAGAGACAGGGGCTCTGGAAACACCATATATTTT
TRBV7-2,TRBJ1-6,many,TRBD1,CASSSSRQGSSPLHF,TGTGCCAGCAGCTCCTCACGACAGGGCTCTTCACCCCTCCACTTT
TRBV4-3,TRBJ2-1,many,NA,CASSQDTVLSGFSYNEQFF,TGCGCCAGCAGCCAAGATACGGTTTTATCGGGATTCTCCTACAATGAGCAGTTCTTC
TRBV3-1,TRBJ1-1,few,NA,CASSPRQDANTEAFF,TGTGCCAGCAGCCCTCGACAGGACGCGAACACTGAAGCTTTCTTT
TRBV29-1,TRBJ2-2,few,NA,CSVEPGSGELFF,TGCAGCGTTGAACCGGGTTCCGGGGAGCTGTTTTTT
TRBV9,TRBJ2-2,NA,TRBD1,CASSVTGQGAVTGELFF,TGTGCCAGCAGCGTAACAGGGCAGGGGGCCGTCACCGGGGAGCTGTTTTTT
TRBV6-2/TRBV6-3,TRBJ1-1,few,NA,CASSYSRLSNTEAFF,TGTGCCAGCAGTTACAGTCGATTATCGAACACTGAAGCTTTCTTT
TRBV6-6,TRBJ2-3,NA,TRBD2,CASSKLSGDTQYF,TGTGCCAGCAGTAAACTTAGCGGGGATACGCAGTATTTT
TRBV28,TRBJ2-7,many,NA,CAAQRVEAGAYEQYF,TGTGCCGCACAAAGGGTGGAGGCAGGAGCCTACGAGCAGTACTTC
TRBV20-1,TRBJ1-4,NA,NA,CSARDHLQGGGEKLFF,TGCAGTGCTAGAGATCATCTCCAAGGGGGTGGTGAAAAACTGTTTTTT
TRBV6-1,TRBJ1-1,many,NA,CASSFTANTEAFF,TGTGCCAGCAGCTTTACAGCGAACACTGAAGCTTTCTTT
TRBV7-9,TRBJ1-1,few,TRBD1,CASSFPRQGRHTEAFF,TGTGCCAGCAGCTTTCCCCGACAGGGGCGGCACACTGAAGCTTTCTTT
TRBV3-1,TRBJ2-1,NA,TRBD1,CASSPKSAQGQGDEQFF,TGTGCCAGCAGCCCAAAAAGCGCACAGGGGCAAGGAGATGAGCAGTTCTTC
TRBV7-9,TRBJ2-2,NA,NA,CASSFPRDTGLANTGELFF,TGTGCCAGCAGCTTCCCCCGGGACACTGGACTCGCGAACACCGGGGAGCTGTTTTTT
TRBV7-2,TRBJ1-2,many,NA,CASSNDRFDGYTF,TGTGCCAGCAGCAATGACAGGTTTGATGGCTACACCTTC
TRBV6-4,TRBJ2-1,NA,TRBD1,CASSDGTGDPNEQFF,TGTGCCAGCAGTGACGGGACAGGGGATCCCAATGAGCAGTTCTTC
TRBV7-6,TRBJ1-1,NA,NA,CASSLAEPGGHNTEAFF,TGTGCCAGCAGCTTAGCGGAGCCGGGAGGGCATAACACTGAAGCTTTCTTT
TRBV25-1,TRBJ1-5,many,NA,CASSELGGDHQPQHF,TGTGCCAGCAGTGAACTGGGGGGGGATCATCAGCCCCAGCATTTT
TRBV6-2/TRBV6-3,TRBJ1-1,many,NA,CASSNPPLQRGGTEAFF,TGTGCCAGCAGCAATCCTCCCCTACAGAGGGGGGGCACTGAAGCTTTCTTT
TRBV7-9,TRBJ2-7,many,NA,CASSLALEPYEQYF,TGTGCCAGCAGCTTAGCGCTAGAACCCTACGAGCAGTACTTC
TRBV29-1,TRBJ1-6,NA,TRBD1,CSVATDRGRGSPLHF,TGCAGCGTTGCGACGGACAGGGGGCGCGGTTCACCCCTCCACTTT
TRBV27,TRBJ2-3,few,NA,CASSLGGMSLGTDTQYF,TGTGCCAGCAGTTTAGGGGGAATGTCCCTCGGCACAGATACGCAGTATTTT
TRBV4-1,TRBJ2-1,many,TRBD2,CASSQTLAGGPIEQFF,TGCGCCAGCAGCCAGACCCTAGCGGGGGGGCCCATTGAGCAGTTCTTC
TRBV11-3,TRBJ2-2,NA,NA,CASSLGRGAGELFF,TGTGCCAGCAGCTTAGGCAGAGGGGCCGGGGAGCTGTTTTTT
TRBV6-2/TRBV6-3,TRBJ2-5,few,NA,CASVTMGNQETQYF,TGTGCCAGCGTCACGATGGGCAACCAAGAGACCCAGTACTTC
TRBV4-2,TRBJ2-2,few,NA,CASRARGTGELFF,TGTGCCAGCAGGGCGCGAGGGACCGGGGAGCTGTTTTTT
TRBV6-2/TRBV6-3,TRBJ2-1,NA,TRBD1,CASEGSSRGNEQFF,TGTGCCAGCGAGGGGTCTAGCAGGGGGAATGAGCAGTTCTTC
TRBV7-2,TRBJ1-5,NA,NA,CASSPQPYSNQPQHF,TGTGCCAGCAGCCCACAGCCATATAGCAATCAGCCCCAGCATTTT
TRBV7-2,TRBJ2-2,NA,NA,CASSPSGRSQELFF,TGTGCCAGCAGCCCATCGGGCAGGAGTCAAGAGCTGTTTTTT
TRBV5-1,TRBJ1-4,many,NA,CASSKNTGQGEKLFF,TGCGCCAGCAGCAAAAATACAGGGCAGGGTGAAAAACTGTTTTTT